A single sample is the source of the 6 T cell receptor beta chains below, sequenced in a study of T cell clones after liver transplantation. TCRdb keeps only in-frame clones here, not all; method: immunoSEQ multiplex PCR. The sample includes 45,000 to 60,000 clones, 70% to 75% seen only once; the top ten take more than 7.5%. Sequenced here: CD4+ T cells from blood, sampled at the 22-month timepoint. The receptors derive from a human patient who received a liver transplant. The graft donor may have given rise to some T cells.

V and J are TRBV7-9 and TRBJ2-6; D not resolved. V dropped 3 bases and J dropped 2 bases, with 14 bases sitting between them. Looked up from germline, CDR1 is SEHNR and CDR2 is FQNEAQ (reference sequence). The length of the CDR3 is 17 residues. CDR3 sequence (DNA): TGTGCCAGCAGCTTCTGGTCGACGGGCACTGGGGCCAACGTCCTGACTTTC. It translates to CASSFWSTGTGANVLTF. The whole variable domain, filled in from reference TRBV7-9 and TRBJ2-6, reads DTGVSQNPRHKITKRGQNVTFRCDPISEHNRLYWYRQTLGQGPEFLTYFQNEAQLEKSRLLSDRFSAERPKGSFSTLEIQRTEQGDSAMYLCASSFWSTGTGANVLTFGAGSRLTVL.

The chain has TRBV28 and TRBJ1-1, with 7 bases lining up with TRBD1. The CDR3 consists of 13 residues. Germline-derived CDR1 and CDR2 are MDHEN and SYDVKM. The J segment lost 6 bases and the V segment lost 5 bases, leaving 6 bases of the junction unmatched. CDR3 nucleotide sequence: TGTGCCAGCAGTGTAGACAGGGTCGCTGAAGCTTTCTTT. Translated, it gives CASSVDRVAEAFF.

The chain has TRBV11-3 and TRBJ2-2; the D is unclear. CDR3 length: 12 residues. The germline V gene encodes CDR1 SGHNT and CDR2 YENEEA. Trimming took 3 bases from V and 9 from J, leaving 8 bases between them. DNA of the CDR3: TGTGCCAGCAGCTTGGCCGGCCGGGAGCTGTTTTTT. Encoded protein: CASSLAGRELFF.

This chain links TRBV6-6 with TRBJ1-2; TRBD1 might be the D (5 bases). The CDR3 is 14 amino acids. Germline V gives CDR1 MNHNY, CDR2 SVGAGI (reference sequence). Trimming pared 4 bases from V and 3 bases from J, leaving 12 bases between. CDR3 DNA sequence: TGTGCCAGCAGTTCGGGACCGGAGCACTATGGCTACACCTTC. Its protein product is CASSSGPEHYGYTF.

The chain uses TRBV2 and TRBJ2-6; 8 bases are shared with TRBD1. This CDR3 spans 16 amino acids. Germline CDR1 SNHLY, CDR2 FYNNEI. V lost 8 bases to trimming and J lost 2 bases; unmatched junction nucleotides: 8. CDR3 sequence: CASGGQELTGANVLTF. In DNA form, the CDR3 reads TGTGCCAGCGGGGGACAGGAGCTCACTGGGGCCAACGTCCTGACTTTC. Supplemented by reference TRBV2 and TRBJ2-6, the full variable domain reads EPEVTQTPSHQVTQMGQEVILRCVPISNHLYFYWYRQILGQKVEFLVSFYNNEISEKSEIFDDQFSVERPDGSNFTLKIRSTKLEDSAMYFCASGGQELTGANVLTFGAGSRLTVL.

This clone was detected only a few times. J is TRBJ2-7 and V is TRBV18; 10 bases line up with TRBD1. V lost 5 bases and J lost 2; bases outside the gene matches: 3. This CDR3 comprises 14 residues. The germline CDR1 and CDR2 sequences are KGHSH and LQKENI. The CDR3 sequence is CASSKGTGAYEQYF. The CDR3 DNA sequence: TGTGCCAGCTCAAAAGGGACAGGGGCCTACGAGCAGTACTTC.